This T cell receptor beta chain originates from a study of blood T cell repertoires in COVID-19. Turning to the study itself: Whether acute or convalescent, the COVID-19 samples came from the United States, Italy and Spain. T cells, B-cell-depleted T cells, or PBMCs provided the cDNA or gDNA that served as material.

Assay: immunoSEQ multiplex PCR; the TCRdb copy retains only in-frame clones and omits some. The table shows approximately 240,000 clones, with around four fifths occurring only once. The ends were cut back, 3 bases at V and 5 bases at J, with 17 bases in the middle. The germline V gene encodes CDR1 SGDLS and CDR2 YYNGEE. CDR3 length: 15 residues. The V gene is TRBV9, the J gene TRBJ1-1; D might be TRBD1 (5 bases). Sequencing was performed on peripheral blood. The clonotype was recovered from a woman aged 40 to 50 with active or convalescent COVID-19. The CDR3 DNA follows: TGTGCCAGCAGCGCGGGGAGGGGCGGTGTGACTGAAGCTTTCTTT. This sequence encodes CASSAGRGGVTEAFF.